Below are 21 T cell receptor beta chains sequenced from a single sample in a study of graft-versus-host responses after intestinal transplantation. Repertoires were generated with immunoSEQ multiplex PCR, while TCRdb's copy carries only in-frame clones and drops some. The table includes tens of thousands of clones, roughly nine tenths detected once. The specimen was PBMCs, collected roughly 95 weeks after intestinal transplant. These TCRs come from a human patient who received an intestinal transplant, so some T cells may come from the graft donor.

This clone was detected a few times. This chain links TRBV27 with TRBJ2-7; TRBD2 might be the D (6 bases). Germline CDR1 MNHEY, CDR2 SMNVEV (reference sequence). V lost 5 bases and J 3 bases, leaving 11 bases between the germline ends. CDR3 size: 13 residues. CDR3 in amino acids: CASSPGTFYEQYF. The CDR3 region has the DNA TGTGCCAGCAGTCCCGGGACTTTCTACGAGCAGTACTTC.

This clone appeared a single time. This chain joins TRBV9 and TRBJ2-2, with 8 bases aligning to TRBD1. This CDR3 is built from 15 residues. V shed 4 bases, J shed 6 bases, and the junction held 8 bases outside the gene matches. The V gene's germline CDR1 is SGDLS and CDR2 YYNGEE. The CDR3 DNA sequence: TGTGCCAGCAGCATCCGGGCACAGGGGGCCGGGGAGCTGTTTTTT. It is translated as CASSIRAQGAGELFF.

The chain is built from TRBV12-5 and TRBJ2-7; no definite D call. The ends were cut back, 5 bases at V and 6 bases at J, with 11 bases in the middle. CDR3 size: 12 residues. Germline loops: CDR1 LGHNT, CDR2 FRNRAP. The CDR3 protein is CASGGSIREQYF. CDR3 DNA sequence: TGTGCTAGTGGTGGCAGTATCCGCGAGCAGTACTTC.

This clone is a singleton in its sample. This chain links TRBV11-3 with TRBJ2-5; possible D gene TRBD1, 5 bases. V was pared by 5 bases and J by 1 base, with 14 bases between. The CDR3 runs to 15 residues. Germline CDR1 and CDR2: SGHNT and YENEEA. CDR3 nucleotide sequence: TGTGCCAGCAGCAAACGACAGCTTGTCCAAGAGACCCAGTACTTC. This encodes CASSKRQLVQETQYF.

V gene TRBV7-8 combines with J gene TRBJ2-1; no firm D call. The CDR3 length is 12 residues. Trimming took off 1 base at V and 15 bases at J, with 13 bases between the two ends. Germline-derived CDR1 and CDR2 are SGHVS and FQNEAQ. CDR3 DNA: TGTGCCAGCAGCTTAGAGAAGGCCGTGGGGTTCTTC. This translates into CASSLEKAVGFF.

This chain uses TRBV9 with TRBJ2-5, with TRBD2 identical over 7 bases. V was clipped by 2 bases and J by 7 bases; unmatched bases: 2. The CDR3 has 12 amino acids. Germline V gene data show CDR1 as SGDLS and CDR2 as YYNGEE. The CDR3 here is CASSVWGGTQYF. The CDR3 DNA is TGTGCCAGCAGCGTGTGGGGGGGGACCCAGTACTTC.

Worth noting for this clone: The sample holds other DNA sequences that translate to the same CDR3. This chain joins TRBV10-3 and TRBJ2-3; D may be TRBD1 (6 bases). This CDR3 is 15 amino acids long. Trimming took 0 bases from V and 1 from J, leaving 8 bases between them. Per germline, CDR1 ENHRY and CDR2 SYGVKD. CDR3 protein: CAISESRQGTDTQYF. CDR3 bases: TGTGCCATCAGTGAGTCGCGACAGGGCACAGATACGCAGTATTTT.

The chain has TRBV7-8 and TRBJ2-7; a possible D gene is TRBD1 (6 bases). Trimming left V 7 bases short and J 3 bases short, with 13 bases between. The CDR3 is made up of 13 amino acids. Germline assignment: CDR1 SGHVS and CDR2 FQNEAQ. CDR3 residues: CASTHRADYEQYF. The DNA for the CDR3 is TGTGCCAGCACCCACAGGGCAGACTACGAGCAGTACTTC.

This chain joins TRBV11-3 and TRBJ2-7, with D possibly TRBD1 on 6 matching bases. V gave up 4 bases and J gave up 7 bases, with 11 bases separating them. From germline, CDR1 is SGHNT and CDR2 YENEEA. This CDR3 has 12 residues. As DNA, the CDR3 is TGTGCCAGCAGCTCAGGGGACATTGAGCAGTACTTC. Translation: CASSSGDIEQYF.

In regard to this clone: The identical CDR3 is also encoded by other nucleotide sequences in the sample. The chain carries TRBV5-4 and TRBJ2-3; possibly TRBD2 for D (6 bases). CDR3 length equals 14 residues. Trimming took 0 bases from V and 1 from J, leaving 6 bases between them. CDR1 and CDR2 (germline): SGHNT, YYREEE (reference sequence). The CDR3 DNA is TGTGCCAGCAGCTTGGCGGGGGGCACAGATACGCAGTATTTT. Protein: CASSLAGGTDTQYF.

The V gene is TRBV7-5, the J gene TRBJ1-1. TRBV7-5 is assigned pseudogene status. This CDR3 is built from 13 residues. The CDR3 nucleotides are TGTGCCAGCAGCTTATACGTGACGGCCGAAGCTTTCTTT. Translating gives CASSLYVTAEAFF.

The V call is TRBV2, the J call TRBJ2-2; D gene unclear. Trimming cost V 4 bases and J 1 base, with 7 bases left between them. Germline V gene sequence: CDR1 SNHLY, CDR2 FYNNEI. This CDR3 comprises 14 residues. In DNA, the CDR3 is TGTGCCAGCAGTGGCCAAGGGAACACCGGGGAGCTGTTTTTT. Protein: CASSGQGNTGELFF.

The CDR3, as DNA: TGTGCCAGCAGCACCTTGCGGACAGGGTCGTATGAGCAGTACTTC. This codes for CASSTLRTGSYEQYF. The V call is TRBV27, the J call TRBJ2-7; 8 bases are shared with TRBD1. J was trimmed by 7 bases and V by 6 bases; bases with no gene match: 14. Looked up from germline, CDR1 is MNHEY and CDR2 is SMNVEV (reference sequence). This CDR3 region has 15 residues.

A single count supports this clone. CDR3 DNA: TGTGCCAGCAGTCTCACCCACCTATCCTGGGAAGAGCAGTACTTC. This codes for CASSLTHLSWEEQYF. This chain connects TRBV6-4 to TRBJ2-7; D remains ambiguous. Germline loops: CDR1 MRHNA, CDR2 SNTAGT. With 5 bases removed from V and 7 bases from J, the gap between germline ends came to 21 bases. The CDR3 is 15 amino acids.

The chain recombines TRBV7-2 with TRBJ2-2, with 7 bases lining up with TRBD2. There are 15 residues in the CDR3. Germline-derived CDR1 and CDR2 are SGHTA and FQGNSA. The V segment lost 8 bases and the J segment 0 bases; nucleotides outside the gene matches: 6. For the CDR3, the DNA is TGTGCCAGCCGTCTGGGGGGGTCGAACACCGGGGAGCTGTTTTTT. This encodes CASRLGGSNTGELFF.

CDR3 region: CASSPYMDEQFF. The CDR3 DNA reads as TGTGCCAGCAGTCCCTACATGGATGAGCAGTTCTTC. This chain connects TRBV6-1 to TRBJ2-1; D uncertain. V lost 5 bases and J lost 8, with 10 bases in between. This CDR3 region has 12 residues. In germline, CDR1 is MNHNS, CDR2 SASEGT.

The chain uses TRBV7-8 and TRBJ2-5, with 7 bases that match TRBD2. From germline, CDR1 is SGHVS and CDR2 FQNEAQ. The CDR3 has 16 residues. The ends lost 5 bases at V and 1 base at J; junction bases unmatched: 10. CDR3: CASSPNLGGGQETQYF. CDR3 in DNA: TGTGCCAGCAGCCCCAACCTAGGCGGGGGCCAAGAGACCCAGTACTTC.

V is TRBV4-1 and J is TRBJ1-4; tentative D call: TRBD1 (5 bases). The CDR3 length is 14 residues. Germline loops: CDR1 MGHRA, CDR2 YSYEKL. V lost 1 base, J lost 8 bases, and 11 bases lay in between. CDR3 nucleotides: TGCGCCAGCAGCCAAGGGCAGGGCTGGGAAAAACTGTTTTTT. Translated, it gives CASSQGQGWEKLFF.

The chain uses TRBV27 and TRBJ1-6, with 8 nucleotides matching TRBD1. Germline assignment: CDR1 MNHEY and CDR2 SMNVEV (reference sequence). The J segment lost 8 bases and the V segment lost 6 bases, leaving 9 bases of the junction unmatched. This CDR3 is built from 15 residues. The CDR3 region is CASRRTGTGYSPLHF. DNA of the CDR3: TGTGCCAGCAGGCGAACCGGGACAGGATATTCACCCCTCCACTTT.

This chain uses TRBV7-2 with TRBJ1-2; D not resolved. This CDR3 comprises 11 residues. V lost 10 bases and J lost 8, with 14 bases in between. Germline V gene data show CDR1 as SGHTA and CDR2 as FQGNSA. CDR3: CATEVAGGYTF. Written as DNA, the CDR3 is TGTGCCACCGAGGTAGCGGGCGGCTACACCTTC. The complete variable domain, with remaining parts taken from reference TRBV7-2 and TRBJ1-2, reads GAGVSQSPSNKVTEKGKDVELRCDPISGHTALYWYRQSLGQGLEFLIYFQGNSAPDKSGLPSDRFSAERTGGSVSTLTIQRTQQEDSAVYLCATEVAGGYTFGSGTRLTVV.

This chain links TRBV7-9 with TRBJ1-2; D is possibly TRBD1 (5 bases). The CDR3 runs 11 residues. Trimming cost V 3 bases and J 10 bases, with 9 bases left between them. Germline V lookup: CDR1 SEHNR, CDR2 FQNEAQ (reference sequence). The CDR3 DNA reads as TGTGCCAGCAGCTTGGGGCAAACCTACACCTTC. Translating it yields CASSLGQTYTF.